What follows is one TCR beta chain and its context. Its antigen is still unknown. This sample was taken from a study of early T cells in non-severe SARS-CoV-2 infection. Study at large: Sequencing of bulk RNA from unsorted whole blood was done, without chain pairing.

CDR1 and CDR2 from the germline V gene are SEHNR and FQNEAQ (reference sequence). The CDR3 extends over 16 amino acids. Trimming left V 1 base short and J 0 bases short, with 12 bases between. Unique molecular identifier tags were affixed to discrete cDNA molecules. MiXCR, run by TCRdb on the 5' RACE reads, gives a single entry per CDR3 protein. This table has 90,000 to 100,000 distinct CDR3 sequences, approximately 13% appearing once. Study-level points and caveats: A preference for anti-spike CD8 responses marked VDJdb matching, which missed private and CD4 specificities.

This sequence joins TRBV7-9 and TRBJ2-5; tentative D call: TRBD1 (5 bases). Material for sequencing was whole blood. The receptor comes from an adult who was a healthcare worker with PCR-confirmed SARS-CoV-2 infection or an uninfected control (not recorded which). The CDR3 region has the DNA TGTGCCAGCAGCTTAGACTTGGGGCAGGACCAAGAGACCCAGTACTTC. Translated, it gives CASSLDLGQDQETQYF. Filled out from reference TRBV7-9 and TRBJ2-5, the complete variable domain reads DTGVSQNPRHKITKRGQNVTFRCDPISEHNRLYWYRQTLGQGPEFLTYFQNEAQLEKSRLLSDRFSAERPKGSFSTLEIQRTEQGDSAMYLCASSLDLGQDQETQYFGPGTRLLVL.